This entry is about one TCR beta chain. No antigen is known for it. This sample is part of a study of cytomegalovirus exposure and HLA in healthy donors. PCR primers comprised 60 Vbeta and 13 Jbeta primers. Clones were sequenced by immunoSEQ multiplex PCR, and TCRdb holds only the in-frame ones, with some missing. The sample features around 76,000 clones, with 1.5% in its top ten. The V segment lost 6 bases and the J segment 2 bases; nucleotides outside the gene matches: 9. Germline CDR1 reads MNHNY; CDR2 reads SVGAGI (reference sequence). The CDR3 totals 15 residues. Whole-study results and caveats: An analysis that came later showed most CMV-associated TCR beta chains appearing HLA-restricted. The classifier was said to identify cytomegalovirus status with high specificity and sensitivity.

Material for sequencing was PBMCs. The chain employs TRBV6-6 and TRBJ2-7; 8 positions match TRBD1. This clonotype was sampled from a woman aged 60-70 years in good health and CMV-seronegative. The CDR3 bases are TGTGCCAGCAGCCGTCTCCAGGGGGCGGCCTACGAGCAGTACTTC. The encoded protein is CASSRLQGAAYEQYF.